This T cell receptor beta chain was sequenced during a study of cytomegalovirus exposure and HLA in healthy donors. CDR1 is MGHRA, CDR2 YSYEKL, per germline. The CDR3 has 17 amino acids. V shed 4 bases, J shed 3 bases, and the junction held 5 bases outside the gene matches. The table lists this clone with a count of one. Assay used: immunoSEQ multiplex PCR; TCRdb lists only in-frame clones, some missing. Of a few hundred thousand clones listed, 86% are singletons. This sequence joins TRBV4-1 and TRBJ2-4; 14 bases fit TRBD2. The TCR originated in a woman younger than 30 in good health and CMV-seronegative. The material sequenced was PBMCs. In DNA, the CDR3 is TGCGCCAGCAGCCCGGGGACTAGCGGGAGCAACAAAAACATTCAGTACTTC. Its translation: CASSPGTSGSNKNIQYF.